This T cell receptor (beta chain) was sequenced during a study of human T cells and chemical hapten exposure. Study details: Alopecia areata, totalis or universalis was found in mostly female patients.

The time point is: patch test 3, about 24 weeks after DPC sensitization. The treatment was: therapeutic diphenylcyclopropenone sensitization with weekly scalp DPC. The study's findings and limits: The number of TCRs above 1 in 1000 frequency did not change after DPC sensitization. Correlating positively with patch test score were the PT1 expanded TCR counts.

Trimming took off 0 bases at V and 7 bases at J, with 15 bases between the two ends. The CDR3 sequence is 15 residues long. Germline V gene sequence: CDR1 LGHNA, CDR2 YSLEER. Many counts were recorded for this clonotype. Its antigen is as yet unknown. As handled by the study authors: A per-sample median of about 100,000 TCRs was observed, with counts ranging from roughly 23,224 to 700,000. From the RACE reads, TCRdb called clonotypes with MiXCR, one entry per CDR3 protein. TCRdb's processing, not the authors', yielded these V and J calls. The sample includes about 30,000 distinct CDR3 sequences, 4.5% to 7.5% of them seen just once.

This sample comprised whole blood, obtained in connection with sensitization to the hapten diphenylcyclopropenone (DPC). The TCR sequence derives from a man aged 25-45 years with alopecia areata. Some clones in this sample may be carry-over from other donors' samples. This chain joins TRBV4-3 and TRBJ1-1, with D possibly matching TRBD1 (6 bases). The DNA of the CDR3 is TGCGCCAGCAGCCAAGAGGCAGGGGAACTAATTGAAGCTTTCTTT. Translating gives CASSQEAGELIEAFF.